These 15 T cell receptor beta chains were all obtained from the same sample, sequenced in a study of blood T cell repertoires in COVID-19. The table came from immunoSEQ multiplex PCR; TCRdb's copy has only in-frame clones and leaves some out. This sample has 50,000 to 75,000 clones, with roughly four fifths found just once. Sequenced input: peripheral blood. The source of these receptors is a human donor in a cohort sampled during active COVID-19.

The table lists this clone with a few counts. The chain combines TRBV2 with TRBJ2-7, with 7 nucleotides matching TRBD1. The CDR3 extends over 17 amino acids. The V gene end was trimmed by 7 bases and the J gene end by 5 bases; junction bases not matched to a gene: 20. Germline loops: CDR1 SNHLY, CDR2 FYNNEI. CDR3 amino acids: CASTSVNSANRGHEQYF. CDR3 nucleotides: TGTGCCAGCACATCAGTAAATAGTGCCAACAGGGGTCACGAGCAGTACTTC.

This clone was recorded only once. Germline and junction disagree at one end, which may indicate a read error. The CDR3 DNA is TGCGCCAGCAACTTGGGTGGGGCAGGGGGCACAGATACGCAGTATTTT. It codes for CASNLGGAGGTDTQYF. V usage is TRBV5-1 and J usage is TRBJ2-3; TRBD1 might be the D (6 bases). The germline CDR1 and CDR2 sequences are SGHRS and YFSETQ. There are 16 residues in the CDR3. The whole variable domain, filled in from reference TRBV5-1 and TRBJ2-3, reads KAGVTQTPRYLIKTRGQQVTLSCSPISGHRSVSWYQQTPGQGLQFLFEYFSETQRNKGNFPGRFSGRQFSNSRSEMNVSTLELGDSALYLCASNLGGAGGTDTQYFGPGTRLTVL.

The rearrangement joins TRBV9 to TRBJ1-6; perhaps TRBD1 as D (6 bases). This CDR3 is 15 amino acids long. Germline CDR1 is SGDLS and CDR2 is YYNGEE. Trimming removed 4 bases at V and 9 bases at J, with 17 bases between. CDR3 DNA: TGTGCCAGCAGCAAAGCCGGGACAACTAGTTCACCCCTCCACTTT. This sequence encodes CASSKAGTTSSPLHF. The whole variable domain, remainder taken from reference TRBV9 and TRBJ1-6, is DSGVTQTPKHLITATGQRVTLRCSPRSGDLSVYWYQQSLDQGLQFLIQYYNGEERAKGNILERFSAQQFPDLHSELNLSSLELGDSALYFCASSKAGTTSSPLHFGNGTRLTVT.

The gene calls are TRBV11-3 and TRBJ2-3; the D gene is possibly TRBD1 (5 bases). Between the trimmed V and J ends, which lost 1 base and 5 bases, there was a span of 16 bases. CDR3 length: 16 residues. Germline V gene lookup returns CDR1 SGHNT and CDR2 YENEEA. CDR3: CASSLGTGGIEDTQYF. The CDR3 DNA reads as TGTGCCAGCAGCTTAGGCACAGGTGGGATCGAAGATACGCAGTATTTT.

V gene TRBV7-3 combines with J gene TRBJ2-7; 9 bases agree with TRBD1. This CDR3 region has 16 residues. Germline V lookup: CDR1 SGHTA, CDR2 FQGTGA. Unmatched junction bases numbered 9, after V lost 1 base and J lost 5 bases. The DNA for the CDR3 is TGTGCCAGCAGCTTAATCGGGACAGGGACTCGTGACGAGCAGTACTTC. Translated: CASSLIGTGTRDEQYF.

The rearrangement links TRBV30 to TRBJ1-1; D may be TRBD1 (5 bases). The V gene lost 2 bases and the J gene lost 1 base, with 14 bases spanning the gap. This CDR3 is 15 amino acids long. CDR1 is GTSNPN and CDR2 is SVGIG in the germline V gene (reference sequence). As DNA, the CDR3 is TGTGCCTGGAGTACCTGGGGGGGGACGAACACTGAAGCTTTCTTT. Translation: CAWSTWGGTNTEAFF.

The chain employs TRBV7-2 and TRBJ1-4; TRBD1 matches 8 bases. This CDR3 contains 15 residues. The V gene end was trimmed by 0 bases and the J gene end by 7 bases; junction bases not matched to a gene: 4. Germline CDR1 and CDR2: SGHTA and FQGNSA. CDR3 nucleotide sequence: TGTGCCAGCAGCTTAGCGGGGACAGGATCTGAAAAACTGTTTTTT. It specifies CASSLAGTGSEKLFF.

The chain links TRBV6-2 or TRBV6-3 to TRBJ2-5, with TRBD2 matching 13 bases. J gave up 1 base and V 3 bases, and 14 bases lay outside the gene matches. The CDR3 runs 20 residues. Germline V gene lookup returns CDR1 MNHEY and CDR2 SVGEGT. The DNA for the CDR3 is TGTGCCAGCAGTTATTCTCCCCACGGACTAGCGGGGGCAACCCAAGAGACCCAGTACTTC. It codes for CASSYSPHGLAGATQETQYF.

The V and J genes are TRBV4-1 and TRBJ2-1, with a possible D match to TRBD2 (5 bases). The germline V and J ends were trimmed by 5 bases and 9 bases, with 11 bases remaining between them. The CDR3 sequence is 12 residues long. Looked up from germline, CDR1 is MGHRA and CDR2 is YSYEKL. The CDR3 region is CASSGAGGEQFF. The CDR3 bases are TGCGCCAGCAGCGGCGCGGGTGGTGAGCAGTTCTTC.

The rearrangement links TRBV4-1 to TRBJ1-6; D ambiguous. Between the trimmed V and J ends, which lost 4 bases and 6 bases, there was a span of 10 bases. The CDR3 is 14 residues long. Germline loops: CDR1 MGHRA, CDR2 YSYEKL. The CDR3 sequence is CASSRTEGNSPLHF. CDR3 DNA sequence: TGCGCCAGCAGCCGAACAGAAGGTAATTCACCCCTCCACTTT.

The rearrangement joins TRBV3-1 (or the pseudogene TRBV3-2) to TRBJ2-3; possibly TRBD2 for D (6 bases). Germline-derived CDR1 and CDR2 are LGHDT and YNNKEL (reference sequence). The CDR3 sequence is 18 residues long. With 1 base removed from V and 8 bases from J, the gap between germline ends came to 25 bases. The CDR3 DNA follows: TGTGCCAGCAGCCAAGGGAGGGGCGGGGTCGATGGGGTCGCTACGCAGTATTTT. This translates into CASSQGRGGVDGVATQYF.

The chain joins TRBV5-8 to TRBJ2-3, with D possibly TRBD1 on 5 matching bases. Looked up from germline, CDR1 is SGHTS and CDR2 is YDEGEE. Deletions cut 0 bases from V and 0 bases from J, with 11 bases between. The CDR3 is 16 amino acids. The CDR3 loop is CASSLARTTSTDTQYF. The DNA of the CDR3 is TGTGCCAGCAGCTTGGCCAGGACAACTAGCACAGATACGCAGTATTTT.

This chain uses TRBV7-8 with TRBJ1-4; weak D call: TRBD1 (5 bases). The CDR3 covers 15 residues. Germline assignment: CDR1 SGHVS and CDR2 FQNEAQ. The V end lost 2 bases, the J end lost 8 bases, and 15 bases lay between the germline ends. For the CDR3, the DNA is TGTGCCAGCAGCTTACGCCCCAGGGAATGGGAAAAACTGTTTTTT. This translates into CASSLRPREWEKLFF.

The chain uses TRBV10-3 and TRBJ2-7; 11 nucleotides line up with TRBD1. J gave up 3 bases and V 10 bases, and 2 bases lay outside the gene matches. The CDR3 length is 12 residues. The germline gives CDR1 ENHRY, CDR2 SYGVKD. The CDR3 DNA follows: TGTGCCACCGGGACAGGGGGCTACGAGCAGTACTTC. Translating it yields CATGTGGYEQYF.

The chain couples TRBV13 to TRBJ2-7, with D perhaps TRBD2 (8 bases). CDR3 length: 15 residues. V lost 4 bases and J lost 6, with 19 bases in between. CDR1 is PRHDT, CDR2 FYEKMQ, per germline (reference sequence). CDR3 bases: TGTGCCAGCAGCTCCGGACTAGCCCCAGGGGGCGAGCAGTACTTC. Protein sequence: CASSSGLAPGGEQYF.